This T cell receptor (beta chain) was identified during a study of CXCR3-negative and CXCR3-positive naive CD8 T cells. Findings of the study overall: For memory CD8+ cells diversity was much lower, but both naive subsets had comparably high diversity.

Libraries were UMI-labeled 5' RACE TRB cDNA. TCRdb re-called the 5' RACE reads; one entry per CDR3 protein, DNA not given. Its table lists 80,000 to 95,000 distinct CDR3 sequences. A CD45RO-CCR7+CD27+CD95- profile was what naive CD8+ T cells displayed. Concerning this clonotype: Its antigen is undetermined.

The CDR3 contains 19 residues. Per the germline V gene, CDR1 is SNHLY and CDR2 is FYNNEI. This receptor was identified in a human donor in good health. Some clones in this sample may be carry-over from other donors' samples. Sequencing was performed on naive CXCR3- CD8+ T cells from blood. Documented subset: CD45RO-CCR7+CD27+CD95- naive CD8+ T cells lacking CXCR3 (TNR3-). The chain couples TRBV2 to TRBJ2-3; with no DNA, the TCRdb D assignment of TRBD1 cannot be verified. CDR3 sequence: CASSEARSDWGSSTDTQYF.